This T cell receptor beta chain was sequenced during a study of cytomegalovirus exposure and HLA in healthy donors. The PCR contained 60 Vbeta and 13 Jbeta primers. TCRdb's table, derived via immunoSEQ multiplex PCR, lists solely in-frame clones and lacks some. The sample lists around 150,000 clones, more than 75% occurring once. This clone was seen once. What it binds is not known. The junction had 8 bases not matched to a gene; V was cut back by 2 bases and J by 7 bases. This CDR3 is built from 15 residues. Germline CDR1 is SGHTA and CDR2 is FQGNSA. Study conclusions and caveats: A missense DCLRE1C variant was associated with V- and J-gene trimming of TCR beta chains in a later analysis, and an independent cohort replicated the association. The study recorded about 150 TCR beta chains that were cytomegalovirus-associated. A further, later analysis showed that HLA-associated TCR beta chains (compared with equally common others) were more clonally expanded.

The chain recombines TRBV7-2 with TRBJ1-5; 7 positions match TRBD1. The clonotype comes from a human donor in good health. Material: PBMCs. The chain's CDR3 is CASSLSQGVGQPQHF. The CDR3 DNA sequence: TGTGCCAGCAGCTTAAGTCAGGGGGTAGGGCAGCCCCAGCATTTT. The variable domain in full, with the rest retrieved from reference TRBV7-2 and TRBJ1-5, is GAGVSQSPSNKVTEKGKDVELRCDPISGHTALYWYRQSLGQGLEFLIYFQGNSAPDKSGLPSDRFSAERTGGSVSTLTIQRTQQEDSAVYLCASSLSQGVGQPQHFGDGTRLSIL.